This T cell receptor (beta chain) was recorded in a study of cytomegalovirus exposure and HLA in healthy donors. General study findings and limits: As confirmed in vitro, a few CMV-associated chains were specific for CMV antigens. The study recorded over 150 TCR beta chains that were cytomegalovirus-associated. Reportedly, diagnosis of cytomegalovirus status by the classifier showed high specificity and sensitivity.

There are 14 residues in the CDR3. Germline V gene sequence: CDR1 MNHEY, CDR2 SVGAGI. V was pared by 5 bases and J by 4 bases, with 12 bases between. Using immunoSEQ multiplex PCR, the repertoire was profiled, and TCRdb retains in-frame clones only, with some absent. The table includes about 150,000 clones, just over 85% detected once. A word on this clone: Its target is unknown.

This clonotype was sampled from a human donor in good health. The genes are TRBV6-5 and TRBJ2-1; weak D call: TRBD1 (6 bases). The sequencing sample was made of PBMCs. The DNA of the CDR3 is TGTGCCAGCAGTCCCGGGACAAAATACAATGAGCAGTTCTTC. This encodes CASSPGTKYNEQFF.